The clone carrying this T cell receptor beta chain was observed many times. Its antigen is still unknown. The junction and the germline gene differ at one end; a read error may be behind it. The data derive from a study of T cell repertoires in cytomegalovirus infection. Study summary: Public TCR beta signatures provided an indication of both CMV infection and a matching HLA type. The study's findings and limits: Ex vivo, HLA-C-restricted CMV-specific TCR beta clonotypes prevailed over the rest of the response.

Using its own MiXCR run on the reads, TCRdb lists one record per CDR3 protein. The table lists around 630,000 distinct CDR3 sequences, roughly a quarter of them singletons. The clonotype comes from a human donor in good health (CMV status not recorded). Some clones in this sample may be carry-over from other donors' samples. Sequencing input: CD8+ T cells from PBMCs.

CDR3 sequence: CASSVKDRVLAF. CDR3 bases: TGTGCCAGCAGCGTAAAAGACAGGGTCCTGGCCTTC. The V and J genes are TRBV7-9 and TRBJ2-5, with TRBD1 matching 7 bases. Germline loops: CDR1 SEHNR, CDR2 FQNEAQ (reference sequence). This CDR3 region has 12 residues. Using reference TRBV7-9 and TRBJ2-5 for the parts outside the CDR3, the full variable domain is DTGVSQNPRHKITKRGQNVTFRCDPISEHNRLYWYRQTLGQGPEFLTYFQNEAQLEKSRLLSDRFSAERPKGSFSTLEIQRTEQGDSAMYLCASSVKDRVLAFGPGTRLLVL.